These T cell receptor beta chains were read from a single sample in a study of technical replicates of blood from a few donors. Repertoires were generated with immunoSEQ multiplex PCR, while TCRdb's copy carries only in-frame clones and drops some. The sample holds over 60,000 clones, roughly nine tenths seen once. Source material: PBMCs. These receptors originate from a human donor in good health. Some clones in this sample may be carry-over from other donors' samples. Both conserved end residues are part of each CDR3. The order of the fields is clone size, D gene, J gene, V gene, CDR3 DNA, CDR3 protein. The D gene is left open where the match is weak. Size is stated for part of the rows, as once, few or many counts, or as a class when the clone is expanded.

clone_size: once; d_call: .; j_call: TRBJ2-1; v_call: TRBV6-6; cdr3_nt: TGTGCCAGCAGTACGGGGGAGTTCAATGAGCAGTTCTTC; cdr3_aa: CASSTGEFNEQFF
clone_size: once; d_call: TRBD2; j_call: TRBJ2-7; v_call: TRBV2; cdr3_nt: TGTGCCACACGGGGGACTAGCGGGGTCTACGAGCAGTACTTC; cdr3_aa: CATRGTSGVYEQYF
clone_size: once; d_call: TRBD1; j_call: TRBJ1-3; v_call: TRBV7-9; cdr3_nt: TGTGCCAGCAGCACTGACAGGGCGCGGCCCTCTGGAAACACCATATATTTT; cdr3_aa: CASSTDRARPSGNTIYF
clone_size: .; d_call: TRBD2; j_call: TRBJ2-5; v_call: TRBV11-3; cdr3_nt: TGTGCCAGCAGACCCCCCCTAGCGGCGCCACAAGAGACCCAGTACTTC; cdr3_aa: CASRPPLAAPQETQYF
clone_size: .; d_call: .; j_call: TRBJ2-4; v_call: TRBV5-4; cdr3_nt: TGTGCCAGCAGCTCTCAGGGGGTGGGAGGAAACATTCAGTACTTC; cdr3_aa: CASSSQGVGGNIQYF
clone_size: few; d_call: TRBD2; j_call: TRBJ2-5; v_call: TRBV5-1; cdr3_nt: TGCGCCAGCAGCTCAGCCGGGACTAGCGGGAGTGAGACCCAGTACTTC; cdr3_aa: CASSSAGTSGSETQYF
clone_size: .; d_call: .; j_call: TRBJ1-3; v_call: TRBV6-6; cdr3_nt: TGTGCCAGCAGTTACTCGGGGAGCTCTGGAAACACCATATATTTT; cdr3_aa: CASSYSGSSGNTIYF
clone_size: .; d_call: TRBD1; j_call: TRBJ1-5; v_call: TRBV5-5; cdr3_nt: TGTGCCAGCAGCCCGCGGACAGGGGGGAATCAGCCCCAGCATTTT; cdr3_aa: CASSPRTGGNQPQHF
clone_size: .; d_call: .; j_call: TRBJ2-2; v_call: TRBV10-3; cdr3_nt: TGTGCCATCAGACCCACTAGTCCCGGGGAGCTGTTTTTT; cdr3_aa: CAIRPTSPGELFF
clone_size: few; d_call: .; j_call: TRBJ1-1; v_call: TRBV2; cdr3_nt: TGTGCCAGCAGCCTCGGGGACACTGAAGCTTTCTTT; cdr3_aa: CASSLGDTEAFF
clone_size: once; d_call: TRBD2; j_call: TRBJ2-1; v_call: TRBV7-3; cdr3_nt: TGTGCCAGCAGCCGGCGGGGGGATGAGCAGTTCTTC; cdr3_aa: CASSRRGDEQFF
clone_size: .; d_call: TRBD1; j_call: TRBJ1-2; v_call: TRBV19; cdr3_nt: TGTGCCAGTAGTATTGGCAGGGGGGCTGGCTACACCTTC; cdr3_aa: CASSIGRGAGYTF
clone_size: once; d_call: .; j_call: TRBJ2-7; v_call: TRBV5-1; cdr3_nt: TGCGCCAGCAGCTCAGGACATACCTACGAGCAGTACTTC; cdr3_aa: CASSSGHTYEQYF
clone_size: .; d_call: .; j_call: TRBJ1-2; v_call: TRBV11-2; cdr3_nt: TGTGCCAGCAGCGCCCAGGGATCCTATGGCTACACCTTC; cdr3_aa: CASSAQGSYGYTF
clone_size: .; d_call: TRBD1; j_call: TRBJ1-1; v_call: TRBV4-3; cdr3_nt: TGCGCCAGCAGCCTAGGACAGGGTAACACTGAAGCTTTCTTT; cdr3_aa: CASSLGQGNTEAFF
clone_size: .; d_call: .; j_call: TRBJ2-1; v_call: TRBV6-1; cdr3_nt: TGTGCCAGCAGTGGATCCAGTACCAATGAGCAGTTCTTC; cdr3_aa: CASSGSSTNEQFF
clone_size: .; d_call: .; j_call: TRBJ2-7; v_call: TRBV5-1; cdr3_nt: TGCGCCAGCAGCTTGGCGGGACAATCATCCTACGAGCAGTACTTC; cdr3_aa: CASSLAGQSSYEQYF
clone_size: .; d_call: .; j_call: TRBJ2-5; v_call: TRBV19; cdr3_nt: TGTGCCACCACGAGCCGGGGTGTCCCGTGGGAGACCCAGTACTTC; cdr3_aa: CATTSRGVPWETQYF
clone_size: .; d_call: .; j_call: TRBJ1-1; v_call: TRBV6-6; cdr3_nt: TGTGCCAGCAGTCCTCGACAGGCGCTGGAAGCTTTCTTT; cdr3_aa: CASSPRQALEAFF
clone_size: .; d_call: .; j_call: TRBJ1-1; v_call: TRBV4-2; cdr3_nt: TGTGCCAGCAGCCAGGCATACACTGAAGCTTTCTTT; cdr3_aa: CASSQAYTEAFF
clone_size: .; d_call: .; j_call: TRBJ1-6; v_call: TRBV4-2; cdr3_nt: TGTGCCAGCAGCCAAGAGAGGAATTCACCCCTCCACTTT; cdr3_aa: CASSQERNSPLHF
clone_size: .; d_call: TRBD2; j_call: TRBJ2-4; v_call: TRBV5-8; cdr3_nt: TGTGCCAGCAGCTTGGCGGGGACTAGCTTAGCCAAAAACATTCAGTACTTC; cdr3_aa: CASSLAGTSLAKNIQYF
clone_size: .; d_call: .; j_call: TRBJ2-1; v_call: TRBV2; cdr3_nt: TGTGCCAGCAGAGGTGCACAGAACTACAATGAGCAGTTCTTC; cdr3_aa: CASRGAQNYNEQFF
clone_size: .; d_call: .; j_call: TRBJ2-5; v_call: TRBV5-1; cdr3_nt: TGCGCCAGCAGCGGTCAGGGGCAGACTTTCCAAGAGACCCAGTACTTC; cdr3_aa: CASSGQGQTFQETQYF
clone_size: .; d_call: TRBD1; j_call: TRBJ1-3; v_call: TRBV6-5; cdr3_nt: TGTGCCAGCAGTTACGACAGGGGTTCTGGAAACACCATATATTTT; cdr3_aa: CASSYDRGSGNTIYF
clone_size: .; d_call: .; j_call: TRBJ1-1; v_call: TRBV6-5; cdr3_nt: TGTGCCAGCAGCTCCCAGGGAAACAGCTTAGAAGCTTTCTTT; cdr3_aa: CASSSQGNSLEAFF
clone_size: .; d_call: TRBD2; j_call: TRBJ2-3; v_call: TRBV6-5; cdr3_nt: TGTGCCAGCAGTTACTCGCGGGGGGTCACAGATACGCAGTATTTT; cdr3_aa: CASSYSRGVTDTQYF
clone_size: .; d_call: .; j_call: TRBJ1-1; v_call: TRBV5-5; cdr3_nt: TGTGCCAGCAGCTTGATCGGTCAGGGATCGGAAGCTTTCTTT; cdr3_aa: CASSLIGQGSEAFF
clone_size: .; d_call: TRBD2; j_call: TRBJ2-7; v_call: TRBV9; cdr3_nt: TGTGCCAGCAGCAAGGAGGGCGGGAGCCTCTACGAGCAGTACTTC; cdr3_aa: CASSKEGGSLYEQYF
clone_size: .; d_call: .; j_call: TRBJ1-1; v_call: TRBV20-1; cdr3_nt: TGCAGTGCTAGACTTCAGGGTAAAGCTTTCTTT; cdr3_aa: CSARLQGKAFF
clone_size: .; d_call: .; j_call: TRBJ1-6; v_call: TRBV6-6; cdr3_nt: TGTGCCAGCAGTTATACACGGGATAATTCACCCCTCCACTTT; cdr3_aa: CASSYTRDNSPLHF
clone_size: .; d_call: .; j_call: TRBJ1-5; v_call: TRBV19; cdr3_nt: TGTGCCACCGCAACAGGGTATAGCAATCAGCCCCAGCATTTT; cdr3_aa: CATATGYSNQPQHF
clone_size: few; d_call: TRBD2; j_call: TRBJ2-1; v_call: TRBV6-4; cdr3_nt: TGTGCCAGCAGTGACTCGATTCAGGCGGGAGGGACGGTCTTC; cdr3_aa: CASSDSIQAGGTVF
clone_size: .; d_call: .; j_call: TRBJ1-1; v_call: TRBV7-9; cdr3_nt: TGTGCCAGCACGGGATCGTACGGTGAAGCTTTCTTT; cdr3_aa: CASTGSYGEAFF
clone_size: .; d_call: .; j_call: TRBJ2-1; v_call: TRBV11-2; cdr3_nt: TGTGCCAGCAGCTTAGATCTGCCGCGGGGCGCGCAGTTCTTC; cdr3_aa: CASSLDLPRGAQFF
clone_size: .; d_call: .; j_call: TRBJ2-3; v_call: TRBV18; cdr3_nt: TGTGCCAGCTCACCGTCAGAGGGCCCCACAGATACGCAGTATTTT; cdr3_aa: CASSPSEGPTDTQYF
clone_size: .; d_call: TRBD1; j_call: TRBJ1-4; v_call: TRBV7-6; cdr3_nt: TGTGCCAGCAGCTTAGAGGACAGGGTCCTCAATGAAAAACTGTTTTTT; cdr3_aa: CASSLEDRVLNEKLFF
clone_size: .; d_call: .; j_call: TRBJ2-2; v_call: TRBV9; cdr3_nt: TGTGCCAGCACTAGCGCGTCCAACACCGGGGAGCTGTTTTTT; cdr3_aa: CASTSASNTGELFF
clone_size: .; d_call: TRBD2; j_call: TRBJ2-1; v_call: TRBV19; cdr3_nt: TGTGCCAGTAGTACGGGACTAGCGGGGACGAGGGGTGAGCAGTTCTTC; cdr3_aa: CASSTGLAGTRGEQFF
clone_size: .; d_call: .; j_call: TRBJ2-6; v_call: TRBV7-3; cdr3_nt: TGTGCCAGCAGCCCCGGGGGTGCGCTTGGGGCCAACGTCCTGACTTTC; cdr3_aa: CASSPGGALGANVLTF
clone_size: .; d_call: TRBD2; j_call: TRBJ2-2; v_call: TRBV18; cdr3_nt: TGTGCCAGCTCCGACCCCGGGAGGGTTGATACCGGGGAGCTGTTTTTT; cdr3_aa: CASSDPGRVDTGELFF
clone_size: .; d_call: .; j_call: TRBJ2-7; v_call: TRBV19; cdr3_nt: TGTGCCAGTAGTATATTCGGAGGGCTCTACGAGCAGTACTTC; cdr3_aa: CASSIFGGLYEQYF
clone_size: .; d_call: .; j_call: TRBJ2-5; v_call: TRBV11-2; cdr3_nt: TGTGCCAGCAGCTTAAGGAGCCGGGAGACCCAGTACTTC; cdr3_aa: CASSLRSRETQYF
clone_size: .; d_call: .; j_call: TRBJ2-7; v_call: TRBV14; cdr3_nt: TGTGCCAGCAGCCAAGCAGGGACACTCCACGAGCAGTACTTC; cdr3_aa: CASSQAGTLHEQYF
clone_size: .; d_call: TRBD2; j_call: TRBJ2-2; v_call: TRBV7-3; cdr3_nt: TGTGCCAGCAGCTCACTAGCGGGATCCCTTGCCGGGGAGCTGTTTTTT; cdr3_aa: CASSSLAGSLAGELFF
clone_size: .; d_call: TRBD2; j_call: TRBJ2-5; v_call: TRBV4-2; cdr3_nt: TGTGCCAGCAGCCTTCGGACTAGCGGGGGAGAGACCCAGTACTTC; cdr3_aa: CASSLRTSGGETQYF
clone_size: .; d_call: TRBD2; j_call: TRBJ2-1; v_call: TRBV2; cdr3_nt: TGTGCCAGCAGGCCGGGACTAGCCAATGAGCAGTTCTTC; cdr3_aa: CASRPGLANEQFF
clone_size: .; d_call: .; j_call: TRBJ2-5; v_call: TRBV6-5; cdr3_nt: TGTGCCAGCAGTTACCCATACAGGGAGGGGGAGACCCAGTACTTC; cdr3_aa: CASSYPYREGETQYF
clone_size: .; d_call: .; j_call: TRBJ2-7; v_call: TRBV2; cdr3_nt: TGTGCCAGCAGTGATTGGACACCCGGTTCCTACGAGCAGTACTTC; cdr3_aa: CASSDWTPGSYEQYF
clone_size: once; d_call: TRBD1; j_call: TRBJ2-1; v_call: TRBV6-4; cdr3_nt: TGTGCCAGCGCCCGGGACAGTTCCTACAATGAGCAGTTCTTC; cdr3_aa: CASARDSSYNEQFF
clone_size: once; d_call: .; j_call: TRBJ2-1; v_call: TRBV7-3; cdr3_nt: TGTGCCAGCAGCTTAGACGGGGTGTCGGGCAATGAGCAGTTCTTC; cdr3_aa: CASSLDGVSGNEQFF
clone_size: .; d_call: .; j_call: TRBJ1-2; v_call: TRBV4-1; cdr3_nt: TGCGCCAGCAGCCAGCAGGTTTGGGAGTATGGCTACACCTTC; cdr3_aa: CASSQQVWEYGYTF
clone_size: .; d_call: TRBD2; j_call: TRBJ2-5; v_call: TRBV11-2; cdr3_nt: TGTGCCAGCAGCTCTCGGACTAGCGGGAGGGCGTACCAAGAGACCCAGTACTTC; cdr3_aa: CASSSRTSGRAYQETQYF
clone_size: .; d_call: TRBD2; j_call: TRBJ2-5; v_call: TRBV4-1; cdr3_nt: TGCGCCAGCAGCCAATCTAGCGGAGAGACCCAGTACTTC; cdr3_aa: CASSQSSGETQYF